This T cell receptor beta chain is drawn from a study of OX40 agonist ivuxolimab in advanced cancers. On the study more broadly: Past anti-PD-1, anti-PD-L1 or anti-CTLA-4 therapy was accepted, and roughly 37% had received some.

Generated by immunoSEQ multiplex PCR, the TCRdb table keeps only in-frame clones and is missing some. This repertoire shows 37,000 or so clones, about 79% found once; its top ten account for approximately 17%. To note about this clone: Its target is unknown.

Germline CDR1 reads SQVTM; CDR2 reads ANQGSEA. The CDR3 runs to 15 residues. Trimming cost V 0 bases and J 5 bases; bases outside gene matches: 8. Study-level points and caveats: Low normalized T-cell clonal expansion also characterized some of the nonresponders.

The TCR sequence derives from an adult with an advanced solid tumor such as melanoma, head and neck, liver or kidney cancer. The material sequenced was CD4+ or CD8+ T cells sorted from blood, taken in a trial of the OX40 agonist ivuxolimab. The chain is built from TRBV29-1 and TRBJ2-7, with 9 bases aligning to TRBD1. The CDR3: CSVEEPGTGLDEQYF. For the CDR3, the DNA is TGCAGCGTTGAAGAACCAGGGACAGGGCTGGACGAGCAGTACTTC.